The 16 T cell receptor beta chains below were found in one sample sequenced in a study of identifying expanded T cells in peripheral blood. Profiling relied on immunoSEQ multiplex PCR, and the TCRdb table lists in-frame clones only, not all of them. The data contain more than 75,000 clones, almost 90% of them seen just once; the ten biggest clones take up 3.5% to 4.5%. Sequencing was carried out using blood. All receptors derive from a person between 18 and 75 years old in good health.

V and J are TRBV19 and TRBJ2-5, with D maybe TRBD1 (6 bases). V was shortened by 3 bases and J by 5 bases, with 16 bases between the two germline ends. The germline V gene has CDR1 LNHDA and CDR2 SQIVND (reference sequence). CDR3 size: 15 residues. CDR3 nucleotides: TGTGCCAGTAGTATCCTGAATCAGGGGATGGAGACCCAGTACTTC. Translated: CASSILNQGMETQYF.

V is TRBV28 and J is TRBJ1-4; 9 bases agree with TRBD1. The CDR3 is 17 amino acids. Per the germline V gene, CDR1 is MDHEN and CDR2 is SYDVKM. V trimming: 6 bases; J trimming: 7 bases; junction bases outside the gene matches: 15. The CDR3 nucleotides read TGTGCCAGCAGCTTAGGGCCAAGCGGGACAGGGACTGAAAAACTGTTTTTT. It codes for CASSLGPSGTGTEKLFF.

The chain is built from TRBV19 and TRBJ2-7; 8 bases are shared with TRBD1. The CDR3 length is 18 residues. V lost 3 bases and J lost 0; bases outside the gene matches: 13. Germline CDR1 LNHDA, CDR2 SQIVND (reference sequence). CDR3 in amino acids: CASSMKPTGVRLSYEQYF. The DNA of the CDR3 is TGTGCCAGTAGTATGAAGCCGACAGGGGTTCGGCTCTCCTACGAGCAGTACTTC.

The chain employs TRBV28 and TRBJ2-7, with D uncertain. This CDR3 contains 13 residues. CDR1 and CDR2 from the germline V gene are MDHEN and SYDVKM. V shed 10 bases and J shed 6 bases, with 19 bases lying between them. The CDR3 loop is CATHTSLLGEQYF. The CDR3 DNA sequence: TGTGCCACCCACACCTCCCTCCTGGGCGAGCAGTACTTC.

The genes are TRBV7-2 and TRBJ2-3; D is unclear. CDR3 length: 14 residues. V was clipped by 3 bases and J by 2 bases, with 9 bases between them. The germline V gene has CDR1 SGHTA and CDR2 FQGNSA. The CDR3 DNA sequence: TGTGCCAGCAGCTTTGGTTTGAACACAGATACGCAGTATTTT. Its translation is CASSFGLNTDTQYF.

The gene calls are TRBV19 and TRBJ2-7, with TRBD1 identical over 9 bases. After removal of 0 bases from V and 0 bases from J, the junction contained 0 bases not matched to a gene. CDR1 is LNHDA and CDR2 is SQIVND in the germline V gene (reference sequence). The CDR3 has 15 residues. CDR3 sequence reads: CASSIEGQGSYEQYF. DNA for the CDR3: TGTGCCAGTAGTATAGAGGGACAGGGCTCCTACGAGCAGTACTTC.

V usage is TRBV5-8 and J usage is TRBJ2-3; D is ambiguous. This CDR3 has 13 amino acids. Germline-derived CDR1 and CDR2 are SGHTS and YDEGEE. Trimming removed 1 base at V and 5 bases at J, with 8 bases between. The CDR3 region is CASSLSPGDTQYF. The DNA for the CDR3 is TGTGCCAGCAGCTTGTCGCCGGGAGATACGCAGTATTTT.

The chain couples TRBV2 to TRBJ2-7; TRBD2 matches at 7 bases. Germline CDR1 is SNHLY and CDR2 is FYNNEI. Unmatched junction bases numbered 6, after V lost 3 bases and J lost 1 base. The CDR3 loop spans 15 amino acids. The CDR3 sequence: CASSEASGGSYEQYF. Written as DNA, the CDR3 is TGTGCCAGCAGTGAGGCGTCGGGGGGTTCCTACGAGCAGTACTTC.

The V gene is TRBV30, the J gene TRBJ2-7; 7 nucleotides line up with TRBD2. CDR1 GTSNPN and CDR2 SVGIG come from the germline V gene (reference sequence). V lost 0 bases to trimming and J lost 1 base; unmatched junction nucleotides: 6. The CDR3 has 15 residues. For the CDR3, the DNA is TGTGCCTGGAGTGTACGGGGGAGGGCTTCCTACGAGCAGTACTTC. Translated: CAWSVRGRASYEQYF.

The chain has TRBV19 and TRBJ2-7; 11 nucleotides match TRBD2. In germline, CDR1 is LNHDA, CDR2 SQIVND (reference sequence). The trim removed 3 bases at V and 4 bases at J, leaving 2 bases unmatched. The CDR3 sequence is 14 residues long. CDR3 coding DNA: TGTGCCAGTAGTATGAGGACTAGCGGGTACGAGCAGTACTTC. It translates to CASSMRTSGYEQYF.

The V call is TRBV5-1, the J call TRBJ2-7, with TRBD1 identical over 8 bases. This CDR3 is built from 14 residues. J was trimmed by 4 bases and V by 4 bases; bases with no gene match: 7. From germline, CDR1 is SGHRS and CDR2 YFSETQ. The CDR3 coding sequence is TGCGCCAGCAGCCTGGGACAGGAACCGTACGAGCAGTACTTC. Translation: CASSLGQEPYEQYF.

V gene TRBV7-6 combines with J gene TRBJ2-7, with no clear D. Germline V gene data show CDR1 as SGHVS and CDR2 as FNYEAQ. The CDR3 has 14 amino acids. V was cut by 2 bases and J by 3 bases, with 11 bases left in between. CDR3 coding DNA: TGTGCCAGCAGCTTAACTACTCGAAGCTACGAGCAGTACTTC. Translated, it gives CASSLTTRSYEQYF.

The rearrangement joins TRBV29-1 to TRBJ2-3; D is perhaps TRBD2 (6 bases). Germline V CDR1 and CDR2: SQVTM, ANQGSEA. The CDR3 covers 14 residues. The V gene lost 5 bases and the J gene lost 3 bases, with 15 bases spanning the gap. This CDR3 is CSVWEAHNTDTQYF. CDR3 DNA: TGCAGCGTTTGGGAGGCCCATAATACAGATACGCAGTATTTT.

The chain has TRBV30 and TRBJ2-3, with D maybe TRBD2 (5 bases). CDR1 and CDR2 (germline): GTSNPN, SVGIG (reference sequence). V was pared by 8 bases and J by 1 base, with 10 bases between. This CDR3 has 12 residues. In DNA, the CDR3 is TGTGCCCGCGGACTGGGCACAGATACGCAGTATTTT. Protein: CARGLGTDTQYF.

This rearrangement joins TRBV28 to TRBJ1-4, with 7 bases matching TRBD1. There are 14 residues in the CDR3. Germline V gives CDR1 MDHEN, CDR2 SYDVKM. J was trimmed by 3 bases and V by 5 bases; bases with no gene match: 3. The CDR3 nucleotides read TGTGCCAGCAGTCCAGGGGGTTCTAATGAAAAACTGTTTTTT. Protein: CASSPGGSNEKLFF.

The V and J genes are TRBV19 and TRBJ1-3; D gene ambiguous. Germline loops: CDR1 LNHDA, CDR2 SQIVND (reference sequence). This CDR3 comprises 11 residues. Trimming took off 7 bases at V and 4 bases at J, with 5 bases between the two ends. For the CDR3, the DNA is TGTGCCAGTACCTCCGGAAACACCATATATTTT. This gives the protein CASTSGNTIYF.